Listed below are T cell receptor beta chains from one sample, sequenced in a study of shared clonotypes between healthy human individuals. Sequenced by immunoSEQ multiplex PCR; TCRdb stores in-frame clones only, minus some. This sample carries about 580,000 clones, nearly 98% of them seen once, and the ten largest clones take more than 0.3%. Sequenced input: naive CD8+ T cells sorted from blood. These receptors all come from a young man in good health. CDR3s include the opening cysteine and the closing phenylalanine or tryptophan. The D gene is left open where the match is weak. Not every row has a clone size; where given, it reads once, few, many or a size class.

>TRBV9|NA|NA|TRBJ2-2
CASSVDGSGTGELFF
TGTGCCAGCAGCGTAGACGGGAGCGGCACCGGGGAGCTGTTTTTT
>TRBV11-2|NA|NA|TRBJ2-7
CASSFDSYEQYF
TGTGCCAGCAGCTTCGACAGCTACGAGCAGTACTTC
>TRBV19|NA|TRBD2|TRBJ2-1
CASSPAPRLAGFNEQFF
TGTGCCAGTAGTCCCGCCCCTCGACTAGCGGGATTCAATGAGCAGTTCTTC
>TRBV27|NA|NA|TRBJ2-5
CASSSPPGGKETQYF
TGTGCCAGCAGTTCACCCCCAGGGGGGAAAGAGACCCAGTACTTC
>TRBV7-8|NA|TRBD2|TRBJ2-7
CASTSLGTSGNNLTYEQYF
TGTGCCAGCACCTCCCTCGGAACTAGCGGGAATAATCTTACCTACGAGCAGTACTTC
>TRBV6-1|NA|NA|TRBJ1-2
CASSVDKHPNYGYTF
TGTGCCAGCAGTGTCGACAAGCACCCGAACTATGGCTACACCTTC
>TRBV7-8|NA|NA|TRBJ1-5
CASSLSSVYSNQPQHF
TGTGCCAGCAGCTTAAGTTCCGTATATAGCAATCAGCCCCAGCATTTT
>TRBV7-9|once|NA|TRBJ1-1
CASSPQHPNTEAFF
TGTGCCAGCAGCCCCCAACACCCGAACACTGAAGCTTTCTTT
>TRBV27|NA|NA|TRBJ2-7
CASSYRDNYYEQYF
TGTGCCAGCAGTTACCGGGACAATTATTACGAGCAGTACTTC
>TRBV27|NA|NA|TRBJ2-3
CATQRRDTQYF
TGTGCCACCCAAAGACGGGATACGCAGTATTTT
>TRBV7-8|NA|TRBD2|TRBJ2-2
CASSLPRTSGRGNTGELFF
TGTGCCAGCAGCTTACCCCGAACTAGCGGGAGGGGGAACACCGGGGAGCTGTTTTTT
>TRBV29-1|NA|TRBD2|TRBJ2-3
CSVVLAGGPGDTQYF
TGCAGCGTGGTATTAGCGGGAGGGCCAGGGGATACGCAGTATTTT
>TRBV7-6|NA|TRBD2|TRBJ2-3
CASSLGGLAGVADTQYF
TGTGCCAGCAGCTTAGGGGGACTAGCGGGAGTTGCAGATACGCAGTATTTT
>TRBV19|NA|TRBD2|TRBJ2-7
CASSVAGGSYEQYF
TGTGCCAGTAGCGTAGCGGGGGGCTCCTACGAGCAGTACTTC
>TRBV4-1|NA|TRBD2|TRBJ2-7
CASSQDQGLAREQYF
TGCGCCAGCAGCCAAGATCAGGGACTAGCTCGCGAGCAGTACTTC
>TRBV5-7|NA|NA|TRBJ2-1
CASRVGGTGQFF
TGTGCCAGCAGGGTAGGAGGAACAGGGCAGTTCTTC
>TRBV28|NA|NA|TRBJ2-3
CASGRTLVSTDTQYF
TGTGCCAGCGGGAGGACCCTTGTTAGCACAGATACGCAGTATTTT
>TRBV27|NA|NA|TRBJ1-2
CASSFLGRNGYTF
TGTGCCAGCAGTTTTTTGGGTCGGAATGGCTACACCTTC
>TRBV5-5|NA|NA|TRBJ2-5
CASSIGHNQETQYF
TGTGCCAGCAGCATTGGCCACAACCAAGAGACCCAGTACTTC
>TRBV11-2|NA|TRBD1|TRBJ1-2
CASSSIPGTGSSSYTF
TGTGCCAGCAGCTCTATTCCCGGGACAGGGTCTTCGAGCTACACCTTC
>TRBV9|NA|NA|TRBJ2-6
CASSVGGSALSGANVLTF
TGTGCCAGCAGCGTAGGAGGATCGGCGCTCTCTGGGGCCAACGTCCTGACTTTC
>TRBV5-1|NA|NA|TRBJ2-7
CASSVEPLYEQYF
TGCGCCAGCAGCGTCGAACCCCTATACGAGCAGTACTTC
>TRBV7-8|NA|TRBD2|TRBJ2-7
CASSPGRGPYEQYF
TGTGCCAGCTCCCCTGGGAGGGGCCCCTACGAGCAGTACTTC
>TRBV29-1|NA|NA|TRBJ2-7
CSVGDGQGYEQYF
TGCAGCGTCGGAGATGGGCAGGGCTACGAGCAGTACTTC
>TRBV4-1|NA|TRBD1|TRBJ2-3
CASSPRGTGDGTQYF
TGCGCCAGCAGCCCCAGGGGGACAGGGGACGGTACGCAGTATTTT
>TRBV7-9|NA|TRBD2|TRBJ2-1
CASSHLGLAGRSNEQFF
TGTGCCAGCAGCCACCTTGGACTAGCGGGGAGGTCGAATGAGCAGTTCTTC
>TRBV2|NA|TRBD1|TRBJ2-1
CASTGPSDREYNEQFF
TGTGCCAGCACTGGCCCTTCGGACAGGGAATACAATGAGCAGTTCTTC
>TRBV6-6|NA|NA|TRBJ1-1
CASSYSQGGGNTEAFF
TGTGCCAGCAGTTACTCCCAGGGTGGAGGTAACACTGAAGCTTTCTTT
>TRBV29-1|NA|NA|TRBJ1-1
CSVLQANTEAFF
TGCAGCGTGTTACAGGCGAACACTGAAGCTTTCTTT
>TRBV7-9|NA|NA|TRBJ2-2
CASSPFGQGYFGELFF
TGTGCCAGCAGCCCCTTCGGCCAAGGTTATTTCGGGGAGCTGTTTTTT
>TRBV9|NA|NA|TRBJ1-3
CASSVSGGSGNTIYF
TGTGCCAGCAGCGTGTCCGGGGGCTCTGGAAACACCATATATTTT
>TRBV10-3|NA|TRBD2|TRBJ2-1
CAISDPGTRPNEQFF
TGTGCCATCAGTGATCCCGGGACTAGACCAAATGAGCAGTTCTTC
>TRBV5-1|NA|TRBD2|TRBJ2-1
CASSFAGGPYNEQFF
TGCGCCAGCAGCTTTGCGGGAGGGCCCTACAATGAGCAGTTCTTC
>TRBV9|once|TRBD1|TRBJ2-7
CASSGGDRGIHEQYF
TGTGCCAGCAGCGGAGGGGACAGGGGTATACACGAGCAGTACTTC
>TRBV25-1|NA|TRBD1|TRBJ2-2
CASLLPGTGAGELFF
TGTGCCAGCCTCCTTCCCGGGACAGGGGCCGGGGAGCTGTTTTTT
>TRBV9|NA|TRBD2|TRBJ2-3
CASSPPRRESDTQYF
TGTGCCAGCAGCCCTCCAAGGCGGGAGTCAGATACGCAGTATTTT
>TRBV7-2|NA|TRBD1|TRBJ2-7
CASSHRDSYLYEQYF
TGTGCCAGCAGCCACCGGGACAGCTACCTCTACGAGCAGTACTTC
>TRBV4-1|NA|NA|TRBJ2-3
CASSQDLFTDTQYF
TGCGCCAGCAGCCAAGATCTGTTCACGGATACGCAGTATTTT
>TRBV7-9|NA|NA|TRBJ2-3
CASASPDTQYF
TGTGCCAGCGCTAGCCCAGATACGCAGTATTTT
>TRBV6-5|once|NA|TRBJ2-5
CASSYSTGSRETQYF
TGTGCCAGCAGTTACTCGACAGGCTCTCGAGAGACCCAGTACTTC
>TRBV15|NA|TRBD2|TRBJ2-7
CATSRDVGGPPYEQYF
TGTGCCACCAGCAGAGACGTGGGAGGGCCTCCCTACGAGCAGTACTTC
>TRBV27|NA|NA|TRBJ1-5
CASSLGSGRQQPQHF
TGTGCCAGCAGTTTAGGTTCAGGGCGGCAACAGCCCCAGCATTTT
>TRBV19|NA|TRBD1|TRBJ1-1
CASSITGGVRTEAFF
TGTGCCAGTAGTATAACAGGGGGAGTAAGGACTGAAGCTTTCTTT
>TRBV5-1|NA|TRBD1|TRBJ1-1
CASSSGYQGANTEAFF
TGCGCCAGCAGCTCGGGGTACCAGGGGGCGAACACTGAAGCTTTCTTT
>TRBV27|NA|NA|TRBJ2-3
CASSLSQTADTQYF
TGTGCCAGCAGTTTGTCACAAACAGCAGATACGCAGTATTTT
>TRBV10-3|NA|TRBD1|TRBJ2-5
CAISDPGQGARETQYF
TGTGCCATCAGTGATCCGGGACAGGGGGCAAGAGAGACCCAGTACTTC
>TRBV29-1|NA|TRBD1|TRBJ2-2
CSVESGPGTGGFAGELFF
TGCAGCGTTGAGAGCGGCCCCGGGACAGGGGGCTTCGCCGGGGAGCTGTTTTTT
>TRBV4-1|NA|NA|TRBJ1-1
CASSQEAVTGIGAFF
TGCGCCAGCAGCCAAGAGGCGGTTACCGGGATCGGGGCTTTCTTT
>TRBV9|NA|NA|TRBJ2-1
CASSVVRGAYNEQFF
TGTGCCAGCAGCGTAGTACGCGGGGCCTACAATGAGCAGTTCTTC